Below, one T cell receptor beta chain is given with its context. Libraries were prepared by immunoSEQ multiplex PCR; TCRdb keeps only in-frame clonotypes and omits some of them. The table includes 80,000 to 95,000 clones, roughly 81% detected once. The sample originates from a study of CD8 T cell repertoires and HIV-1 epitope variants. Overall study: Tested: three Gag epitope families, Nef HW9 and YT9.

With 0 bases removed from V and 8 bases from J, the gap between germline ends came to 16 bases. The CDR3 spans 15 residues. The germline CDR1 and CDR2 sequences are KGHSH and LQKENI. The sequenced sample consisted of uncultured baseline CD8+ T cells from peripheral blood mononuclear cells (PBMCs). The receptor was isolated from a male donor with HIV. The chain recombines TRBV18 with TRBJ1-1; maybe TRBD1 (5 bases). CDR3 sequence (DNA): TGTGCCAGCTCACCACCTACCGGGGGGGGTAAGGAAGCTTTCTTT. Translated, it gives CASSPPTGGGKEAFF.